The 3 T cell receptor beta chains given below trace back to one sample, sequenced in a study of blood T cell repertoires in COVID-19. TCRdb keeps only in-frame clones here, not all; method: immunoSEQ multiplex PCR. The repertoire has some 250,000 clones, about 90% of them found once; the top ten carry around 7.2%. The specimen was peripheral blood. These receptors were taken from a man between 60 and 75 years old who had recovered from COVID-19.

The chain is built from TRBV2 and TRBJ2-1, with TRBD2 matching over 7 bases. V gave up 4 bases and J gave up 8 bases; unmatched junction bases: 5. The germline V gene has CDR1 SNHLY and CDR2 FYNNEI. The CDR3 is 13 residues long. CDR3 DNA sequence: TGTGCCAGCAGTGCCGGGACTATAGATGAGCAGTTCTTC. The encoded protein is CASSAGTIDEQFF.

The chain employs TRBV5-1 and TRBJ2-1, with 7 bases fitting TRBD2. The CDR3 length is 15 residues. Germline CDR1 reads SGHRS; CDR2 reads YFSETQ. V shed 2 bases, J shed 3 bases, and the junction held 5 bases outside the gene matches. The CDR3 nucleotides are TGCGCCAGCAGCTTAAGCGGGACGATCTACAATGAGCAGTTCTTC. This gives the protein CASSLSGTIYNEQFF.

The chain is built from TRBV19 and TRBJ2-3; 9 bases match TRBD1. CDR1 is LNHDA and CDR2 is SQIVND in the germline V gene (reference sequence). CDR3 length equals 16 residues. V dropped 8 bases and J dropped 4; count of bases not matched to a gene: 13. CDR3 region: CASQPLPGQGPDTQYF. CDR3 nucleotides: TGTGCCAGTCAACCCCTACCGGGACAGGGACCAGATACGCAGTATTTT.